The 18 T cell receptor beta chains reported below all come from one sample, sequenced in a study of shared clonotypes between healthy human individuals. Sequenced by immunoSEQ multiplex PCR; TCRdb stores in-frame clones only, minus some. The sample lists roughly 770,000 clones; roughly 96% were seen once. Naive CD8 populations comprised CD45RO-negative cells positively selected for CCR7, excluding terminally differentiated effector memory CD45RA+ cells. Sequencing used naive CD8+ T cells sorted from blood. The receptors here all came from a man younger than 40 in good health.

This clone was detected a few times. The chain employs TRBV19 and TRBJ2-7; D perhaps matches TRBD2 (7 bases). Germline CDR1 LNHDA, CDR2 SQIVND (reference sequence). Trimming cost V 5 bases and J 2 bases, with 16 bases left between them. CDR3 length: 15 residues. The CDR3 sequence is CASSWGGGRAYEQYF. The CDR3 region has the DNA TGTGCCAGTAGTTGGGGGGGCGGGAGAGCCTACGAGCAGTACTTC. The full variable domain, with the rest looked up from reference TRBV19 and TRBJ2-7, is DGGITQSPKYLFRKEGQNVTLSCEQNLNHDAMYWYRQDPGQGLRLIYYSQIVNDFQKGDIAEGYSVSREKKESFPLTVTSAQKNPTAFYLCASSWGGGRAYEQYFGPGTRLTVT.

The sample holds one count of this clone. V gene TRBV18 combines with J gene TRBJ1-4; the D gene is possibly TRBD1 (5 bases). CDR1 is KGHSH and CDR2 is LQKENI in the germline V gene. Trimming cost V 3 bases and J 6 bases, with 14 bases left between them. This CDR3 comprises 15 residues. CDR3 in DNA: TGTGCCAGCTCACCTTGGGGGGAAGGCGATGAAAAACTGTTTTTT. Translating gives CASSPWGEGDEKLFF.

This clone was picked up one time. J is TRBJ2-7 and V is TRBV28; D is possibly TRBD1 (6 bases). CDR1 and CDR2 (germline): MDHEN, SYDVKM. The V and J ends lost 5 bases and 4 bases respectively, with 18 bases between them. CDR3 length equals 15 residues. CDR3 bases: TGTGCCAGCAGTCCGCGCCGACAGGTACCATACGAGCAGTACTTC. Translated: CASSPRRQVPYEQYF. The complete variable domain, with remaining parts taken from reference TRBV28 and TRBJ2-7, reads DVKVTQSSRYLVKRTGEKVFLECVQDMDHENMFWYRQDPGLGLRLIYFSYDVKMKEKGDIPEGYSVSREKKERFSLILESASTNQTSMYLCASSPRRQVPYEQYFGPGTRLTVT.

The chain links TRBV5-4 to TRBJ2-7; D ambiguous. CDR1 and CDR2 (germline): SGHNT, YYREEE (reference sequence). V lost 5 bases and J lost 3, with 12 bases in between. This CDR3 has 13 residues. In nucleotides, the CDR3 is TGTGCCAGCAGTCAGTCGTCGGGCTACGAGCAGTACTTC. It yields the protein CASSQSSGYEQYF. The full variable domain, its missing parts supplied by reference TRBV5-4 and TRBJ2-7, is ETGVTQSPTHLIKTRGQQVTLRCSSQSGHNTVSWYQQALGQGPQFIFQYYREEENGRGNFPPRFSGLQFPNYSSELNVNALELDDSALYLCASSQSSGYEQYFGPGTRLTVT.

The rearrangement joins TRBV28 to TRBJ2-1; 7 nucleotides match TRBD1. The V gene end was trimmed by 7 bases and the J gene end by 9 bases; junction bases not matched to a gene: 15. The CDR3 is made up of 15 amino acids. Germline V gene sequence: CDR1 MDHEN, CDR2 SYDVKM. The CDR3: CASTNTGEIDAEQFF. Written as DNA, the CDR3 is TGTGCCAGCACCAATACAGGGGAGATAGACGCTGAGCAGTTCTTC.

In nucleotides, the CDR3 is TGTGCCAGCGGCCTGACAGGGGCCCGTGAGCAGTACTTC. Residues: CASGLTGAREQYF. The chain combines TRBV27 with TRBJ2-7; 8 nucleotides line up with TRBD1. The V and J ends lost 8 bases and 7 bases, in that order; junction bases with no gene match: 10. The CDR3 covers 13 residues. CDR1 and CDR2 (germline): MNHEY, SMNVEV (reference sequence).

CDR3 protein: CSYKSSENYEQYF. In DNA, the CDR3 is TGCAGCTACAAATCCTCCGAAAATTACGAGCAGTACTTC. The V gene is TRBV29-1, the J gene TRBJ2-7; D gene ambiguous. This CDR3 has 13 residues. Germline CDR1 is SQVTM and CDR2 is ANQGSEA. The V gene lost 8 bases and the J gene lost 4 bases, with 18 bases spanning the gap.

The chain's CDR3 is CASSESGGQQETQYF. The CDR3 DNA reads TGCGCCAGCAGTGAGTCGGGGGGACAGCAAGAGACCCAGTACTTC. This chain joins TRBV10-2 and TRBJ2-5, with D tentatively TRBD1 (7 bases). With 0 bases removed from V and 2 bases from J, the gap between germline ends came to 10 bases. Germline V gene sequence: CDR1 WSHSY, CDR2 SAAADI. This CDR3 has 15 amino acids.

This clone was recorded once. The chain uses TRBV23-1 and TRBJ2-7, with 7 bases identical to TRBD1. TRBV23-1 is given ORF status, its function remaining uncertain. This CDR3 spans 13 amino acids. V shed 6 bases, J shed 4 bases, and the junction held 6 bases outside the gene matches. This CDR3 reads CASRTGQRYEQYF. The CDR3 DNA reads TGCGCCAGCAGGACAGGGCAACGGTACGAGCAGTACTTC.

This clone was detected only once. In DNA, the CDR3 is TGCGCCAGCAGCCAAGTCGTCGGAGTGGCGGAGACCCAGTACTTC. This codes for CASSQVVGVAETQYF. This chain connects TRBV4-1 to TRBJ2-5; D gene uncertain. Per the germline V gene, CDR1 is MGHRA and CDR2 is YSYEKL. With 1 base removed from V and 5 bases from J, the gap between germline ends came to 14 bases. This CDR3 has 15 residues.

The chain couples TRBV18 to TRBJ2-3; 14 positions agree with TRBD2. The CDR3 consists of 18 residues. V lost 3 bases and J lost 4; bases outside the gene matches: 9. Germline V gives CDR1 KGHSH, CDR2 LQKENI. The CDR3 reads CASSPTLGLAGGPDTQYF. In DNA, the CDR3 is TGTGCCAGCTCACCCACGCTTGGACTAGCGGGAGGACCAGATACGCAGTATTTT.

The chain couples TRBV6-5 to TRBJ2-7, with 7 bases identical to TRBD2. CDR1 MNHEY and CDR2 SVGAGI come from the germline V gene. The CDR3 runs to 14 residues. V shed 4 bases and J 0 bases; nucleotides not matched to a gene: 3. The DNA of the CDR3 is TGTGCCAGCAGTTGGGCTAGCGGCTCCTACGAGCAGTACTTC. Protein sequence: CASSWASGSYEQYF.

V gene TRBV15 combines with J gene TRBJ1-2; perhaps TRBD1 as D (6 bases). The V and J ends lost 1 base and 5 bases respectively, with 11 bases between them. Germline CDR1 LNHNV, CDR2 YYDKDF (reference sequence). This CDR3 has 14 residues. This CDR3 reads CATSRAGQTYGYTF. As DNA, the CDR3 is TGTGCCACCAGCAGAGCCGGACAGACGTATGGCTACACCTTC.

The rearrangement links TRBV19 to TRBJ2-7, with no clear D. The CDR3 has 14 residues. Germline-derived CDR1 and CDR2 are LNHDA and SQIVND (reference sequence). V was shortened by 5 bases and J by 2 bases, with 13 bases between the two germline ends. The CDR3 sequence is CASSSPEGPYEQYF. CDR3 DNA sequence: TGTGCCAGTAGTTCCCCCGAAGGTCCCTACGAGCAGTACTTC.

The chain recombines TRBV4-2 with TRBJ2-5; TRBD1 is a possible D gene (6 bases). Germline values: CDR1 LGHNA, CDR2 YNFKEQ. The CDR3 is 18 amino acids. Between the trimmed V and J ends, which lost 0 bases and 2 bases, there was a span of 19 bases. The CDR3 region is CASSQEFPEQGYQETQYF. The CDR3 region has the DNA TGTGCCAGCAGCCAAGAGTTCCCCGAGCAGGGGTATCAAGAGACCCAGTACTTC.

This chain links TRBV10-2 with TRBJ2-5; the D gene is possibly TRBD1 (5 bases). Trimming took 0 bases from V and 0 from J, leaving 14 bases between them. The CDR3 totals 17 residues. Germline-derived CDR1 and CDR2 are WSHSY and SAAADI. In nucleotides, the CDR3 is TGCGCCAGCAGTGAGTCTGGGGCAGTTCGGTACCAAGAGACCCAGTACTTC. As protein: CASSESGAVRYQETQYF.

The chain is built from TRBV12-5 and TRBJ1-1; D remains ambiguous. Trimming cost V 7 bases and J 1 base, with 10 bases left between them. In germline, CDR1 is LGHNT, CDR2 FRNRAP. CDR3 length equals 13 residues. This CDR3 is CASAPGPNTEAFF. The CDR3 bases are TGTGCTAGTGCCCCGGGCCCGAACACTGAAGCTTTCTTT.

CDR3 amino acids: CASSLTGINTEAFF. In DNA form, the CDR3 reads TGTGCCAGCAGCTTGACAGGGATAAACACTGAAGCTTTCTTT. The chain joins TRBV7-6 to TRBJ1-1, with 7 bases that match TRBD1. The germline CDR1 and CDR2 sequences are SGHVS and FNYEAQ. The CDR3 totals 14 residues. V lost 3 bases and J lost 2; bases outside the gene matches: 3. Using reference TRBV7-6 and TRBJ1-1 for the parts outside the CDR3, the full variable domain is GAGVSQSPRYKVTKRGQDVALRCDPISGHVSLYWYRQALGQGPEFLTYFNYEAQQDKSGLPNDRFSAERPEGSISTLTIQRTEQRDSAMYRCASSLTGINTEAFFGQGTRLTVV.